What follows are 20 T cell receptor beta chains derived from one specimen sequenced in a study of blood T cell repertoires in COVID-19. Sequencing used immunoSEQ multiplex PCR; TCRdb keeps in-frame clones, though not all of them. Of 250,000 to 300,000 clones listed, about 90% are singletons. Input material: peripheral blood. The receptors come from a woman aged 50 to 60 who had recovered from COVID-19.

The rearrangement uses TRBV7-9 and TRBJ2-3; D ambiguous. V lost 0 bases to trimming and J lost 0 bases, with 7 bases between them. This CDR3 region has 15 residues. CDR1 is SEHNR and CDR2 is FQNEAQ in the germline V gene (reference sequence). CDR3 nucleotides: TGTGCCAGCAGCTTAGCCTGGGCTAGCACAGATACGCAGTATTTT. It is translated as CASSLAWASTDTQYF.

With regard to this clone: Different DNA sequences within this sample yield the same CDR3. Here the CDR3 reads CASSPRQGFNSPLHF. The CDR3 region has the DNA TGTGCCAGTAGTCCGAGACAGGGGTTTAATTCACCCCTCCACTTT. The rearrangement uses TRBV19 and TRBJ1-6; 8 bases fit TRBD1. The CDR3 has 15 amino acids. The V gene end was trimmed by 5 bases and the J gene end by 6 bases; junction bases not matched to a gene: 6. CDR1 and CDR2 from the germline V gene are LNHDA and SQIVND (reference sequence).

The rearrangement joins TRBV4-2 to TRBJ2-2, with 13 bases identical to TRBD2. CDR3 length: 18 amino acids. Unmatched junction bases numbered 6, after V lost 3 bases and J lost 2 bases. Germline V lookup: CDR1 LGHNA, CDR2 YNFKEQ. The CDR3 DNA sequence: TGTGCCAGCAGCCATCTGGGACTAGCGGGAAAAAACACCGGGGAGCTGTTTTTT. Translated: CASSHLGLAGKNTGELFF.

This chain joins TRBV12-5 and TRBJ1-2; TRBD1 matches 8 bases. The CDR3 is 14 residues long. J gave up 7 bases and V 3 bases, and 7 bases lay outside the gene matches. Germline loops: CDR1 LGHNT, CDR2 FRNRAP. CDR3 nucleotides: TGTGCTAGTGGTTTAGGGCAGGGGGCGGGTGGCTACACCTTC. It is translated as CASGLGQGAGGYTF.

This sequence joins TRBV3-1 (or the pseudogene TRBV3-2) and TRBJ2-1, with 11 bases matching TRBD2. Germline V CDR1 and CDR2: LGHDT, YNNKEL (reference sequence). The CDR3 covers 17 residues. Trimming at V came to 4 bases and at J to 2 bases, leaving 7 bases not matched to a gene. This CDR3 reads CASSLQGTSGPYNEQFF. The CDR3 bases are TGTGCCAGCAGCCTACAAGGGACTAGCGGCCCCTACAATGAGCAGTTCTTC.

The chain carries TRBV11-1 and TRBJ1-1, with a tentative D call TRBD1 (5 bases). V lost 5 bases and J 4 bases, leaving 11 bases between the germline ends. The CDR3 consists of 13 residues. CDR1 is SGHAT and CDR2 is FQDESV in the germline V gene (reference sequence). The CDR3 DNA sequence: TGTGCCAGCAGCAAACAGGACGGCACTGAAGCTTTCTTT. Encoded protein: CASSKQDGTEAFF.

This chain uses TRBV28 with TRBJ1-2, with 9 nucleotides matching TRBD1. The length of the CDR3 is 15 residues. The germline V gene has CDR1 MDHEN and CDR2 SYDVKM. Germline trimming cut 10 bases from V and 8 bases from J; bases unmatched to any gene: 17. Here the CDR3 reads CATLPLQGATKGYTF. CDR3 nucleotide sequence: TGTGCCACCCTCCCCCTACAGGGGGCAACGAAAGGCTACACCTTC.

This sequence joins TRBV19 and TRBJ2-2; TRBD2 matches at 8 bases. The V gene end was trimmed by 1 base and the J gene end by 6 bases; junction bases not matched to a gene: 4. CDR1 LNHDA and CDR2 SQIVND come from the germline V gene (reference sequence). The CDR3 contains 15 residues. Written as DNA, the CDR3 is TGTGCCAGTAGTATAGTCGTGACTAGCGCCGGGGAGCTGTTTTTT. Encoded protein: CASSIVVTSAGELFF.

V and J are TRBV19 and TRBJ1-2, with 9 bases fitting TRBD1. V shed 8 bases, J shed 7 bases, and the junction held 11 bases outside the gene matches. Germline V gene lookup returns CDR1 LNHDA and CDR2 SQIVND (reference sequence). The CDR3 extends over 14 amino acids. DNA of the CDR3: TGTGCCAGTGGCGGGGGACAGGGATACGGTGGCTACACCTTC. It specifies CASGGGQGYGGYTF.

This clone was observed a single time. The V and J genes are TRBV4-2 and TRBJ1-2; 7 nucleotides match TRBD1. Germline trimming cut 0 bases from V and 3 bases from J; bases unmatched to any gene: 7. The CDR3 sequence is 16 residues long. The germline CDR1 and CDR2 sequences are LGHNA and YNFKEQ. The DNA of the CDR3 is TGTGCCAGCAGCCAAGACGTTAGGGGGCCTGACTATGGCTACACCTTC. Amino acids: CASSQDVRGPDYGYTF.

This clone was seen only once. The J gene is TRBJ1-2, the V gene TRBV12-5, with unresolved D. The CDR3 consists of 13 residues. Germline V CDR1 and CDR2: LGHNT, FRNRAP. V shed 1 base and J shed 2 bases, with 5 bases lying between them. Written as DNA, the CDR3 is TGTGCTAGTGGTTTGGCCGGGAACTATGGCTACACCTTC. Protein: CASGLAGNYGYTF.

The J gene is TRBJ1-3, the V gene TRBV5-1, with TRBD1 as a possible D gene (5 bases). This CDR3 comprises 14 residues. V was clipped by 6 bases and J by 3 bases, with 13 bases between them. CDR1 is SGHRS and CDR2 is YFSETQ in the germline V gene. The CDR3 sequence: CASKDQGGGNTIYF. CDR3 coding DNA: TGCGCCAGCAAGGATCAGGGTGGTGGAAACACCATATATTTT.

As to this clone: Germline and junction disagree at one end, which may indicate a read error. The CDR3 nucleotides are TGTGCCAGCAGTTACAGGGCCAGGGGGCCACCGAACACCGGGGAGCCGTTTTTT. This translates into CASSYRARGPPNTGEPFF. The J gene is TRBJ2-2, the V gene TRBV6-2 or TRBV6-3; 8 nucleotides match TRBD1. The CDR3 has 18 residues. The germline V gene has CDR1 MNHEY and CDR2 SVGEGT.

The chain couples TRBV9 to TRBJ2-1, with TRBD2 matching 7 bases. V gave up 3 bases and J gave up 9 bases; unmatched junction bases: 3. This CDR3 spans 12 amino acids. Germline V lookup: CDR1 SGDLS, CDR2 YYNGEE. CDR3 residues: CASSATSREQFF. The CDR3 DNA follows: TGTGCCAGCAGCGCGACTAGCCGTGAGCAGTTCTTC.

The chain combines TRBV19 with TRBJ1-2; D not certain. Germline CDR1 LNHDA, CDR2 SQIVND (reference sequence). This CDR3 has 12 amino acids. V was pared by 5 bases and J by 4 bases, with 8 bases between. CDR3 amino acids: CASSLRSYGYTF. The CDR3 DNA reads TGTGCCAGTAGTCTGAGGTCCTATGGCTACACCTTC.

The CDR3 region has the DNA TGTGCCTGGACAGGGCAAGAGACCCAGTACTTC. Its translation: CAWTGQETQYF. This sequence joins TRBV30 and TRBJ2-5; D possibly corresponds to TRBD1 (5 bases). The V end lost 4 bases, the J end lost 2 bases, and 5 bases lay between the germline ends. The CDR3 has 11 residues. Per germline, CDR1 GTSNPN and CDR2 SVGIG (reference sequence).

This clone was counted a few times. The chain links TRBV19 to TRBJ2-7; maybe TRBD1 (5 bases). The germline V and J ends were trimmed by 4 bases and 6 bases, with 19 bases remaining between them. CDR1 is LNHDA and CDR2 is SQIVND in the germline V gene (reference sequence). The CDR3 contains 15 residues. The CDR3 nucleotides are TGTGCCAGTAGTAAGGGCTTTGGGGCAGGCGGCGAGCAGTACTTC. Its protein product is CASSKGFGAGGEQYF.

The chain carries TRBV5-1 and TRBJ2-5; TRBD2 aligns across 7 bases. This CDR3 spans 15 amino acids. CDR1 SGHRS and CDR2 YFSETQ come from the germline V gene. V gave up 4 bases and J gave up 4 bases; unmatched junction bases: 10. The CDR3 sequence: CASSGEGTAGETQYF. CDR3 coding DNA: TGCGCCAGCAGCGGGGAGGGGACGGCAGGAGAGACCCAGTACTTC.

The chain carries TRBV5-8 and TRBJ2-7, with TRBD1 matching over 7 bases. In germline, CDR1 is SGHTS, CDR2 YDEGEE. J gave up 1 base and V 4 bases, and 5 bases lay outside the gene matches. This CDR3 contains 14 residues. CDR3 sequence: CASSAEDRSYEQYF. CDR3 nucleotide sequence: TGTGCCAGCAGCGCGGAGGACAGGTCCTACGAGCAGTACTTC.

This clone has only one observation. The chain couples TRBV10-3 to TRBJ1-2, with 9 bases identical to TRBD1. V shed 11 bases, J shed 7 bases, and the junction held 14 bases outside the gene matches. The CDR3 runs to 14 residues. The germline CDR1 and CDR2 sequences are ENHRY and SYGVKD. The CDR3, as DNA: TGTGCCGCCAAAAATACCGGGACAGGGCTTGGCTACACCTTC. Protein sequence: CAAKNTGTGLGYTF.